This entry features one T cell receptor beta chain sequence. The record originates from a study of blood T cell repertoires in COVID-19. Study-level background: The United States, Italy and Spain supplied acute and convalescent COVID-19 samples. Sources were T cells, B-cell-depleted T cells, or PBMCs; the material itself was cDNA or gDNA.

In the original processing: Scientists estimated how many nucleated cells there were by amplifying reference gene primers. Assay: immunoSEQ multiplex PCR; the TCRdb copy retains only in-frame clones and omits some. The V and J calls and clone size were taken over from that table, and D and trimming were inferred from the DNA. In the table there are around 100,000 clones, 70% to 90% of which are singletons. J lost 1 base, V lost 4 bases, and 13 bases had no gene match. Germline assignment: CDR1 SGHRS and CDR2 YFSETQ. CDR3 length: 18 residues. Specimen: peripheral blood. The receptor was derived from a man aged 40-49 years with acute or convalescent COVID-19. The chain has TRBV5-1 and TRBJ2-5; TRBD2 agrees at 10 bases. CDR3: CASSLGTSAIHSQETQYF. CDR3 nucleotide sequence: TGCGCCAGCAGCCTAGGGACTAGCGCAATACACAGCCAAGAGACCCAGTACTTC.